What follows are 19 T cell receptor beta chains derived from one specimen sequenced in a study of cytomegalovirus exposure and HLA in healthy donors. The PCR was carried out with 60 Vbeta primers and 13 Jbeta primers. The repertoire was sequenced with immunoSEQ multiplex PCR; TCRdb's copy has only in-frame clones and lacks some. The sample gives fewer than 40,000 clones, about 60% of which show up once; around 23% is in the top ten. Material for sequencing was PBMCs. The receptors shown here come from a middle-aged man in good health and CMV-seropositive.

This chain links TRBV10-3 with TRBJ2-5; D not resolved. The V gene's germline CDR1 is ENHRY and CDR2 SYGVKD. The CDR3 length is 12 residues. V was cut by 8 bases and J by 7 bases, with 14 bases left in between. CDR3 DNA: TGTGCCATCGCCGACACCTTGGGGACCCAGTACTTC. Translated, it gives CAIADTLGTQYF.

This clone has a handful of counts. The genes are TRBV18 and TRBJ1-2; 10 nucleotides line up with TRBD1. The CDR3 contains 16 residues. The trim removed 3 bases at V and 8 bases at J, leaving 12 bases unmatched. Germline V gene lookup returns CDR1 KGHSH and CDR2 LQKENI. This chain's CDR3 is CASSPAQSGTGAGYTF. CDR3 nucleotide sequence: TGTGCCAGCTCACCGGCCCAGTCCGGGACAGGGGCAGGCTACACCTTC.

In its sample, this clone was seen once. The J gene is TRBJ1-2, the V gene TRBV29-1; D is ambiguous. V dropped 4 bases and J dropped 4 bases, with 10 bases sitting between them. The CDR3 consists of 12 residues. Germline CDR1 is SQVTM and CDR2 is ANQGSEA. The DNA of the CDR3 is TGCAGCGTTGCGGCGGAAGGCTATGGCTACACCTTC. Its protein product is CSVAAEGYGYTF.

This clone was counted only a few times. The chain joins TRBV5-1 to TRBJ1-4; D is possibly TRBD1 (5 bases). Trimming left V 2 bases short and J 7 bases short, with 12 bases between. Germline V lookup: CDR1 SGHRS, CDR2 YFSETQ. The CDR3 runs to 14 residues. DNA for the CDR3: TGCGCCAGCAGCTTATCCCAGGGCCCTGAAAAACTGTTTTTT. Its protein product is CASSLSQGPEKLFF.

The chain combines TRBV5-1 with TRBJ1-2; the match to TRBD1 covers 8 bases. The trim removed 2 bases at V and 1 base at J, leaving 4 bases unmatched. The CDR3 loop spans 15 amino acids. Germline V gene lookup returns CDR1 SGHRS and CDR2 YFSETQ. CDR3 sequence (DNA): TGCGCCAGCAGCTTAACAGGGGGGGTTAACTATGGCTACACCTTC. This codes for CASSLTGGVNYGYTF.

This clone was found a few times. The chain combines TRBV9 with TRBJ2-4; D is possibly TRBD2 (5 bases). Trimming removed 3 bases at V and 7 bases at J, with 17 bases between. Germline CDR1 reads SGDLS; CDR2 reads YYNGEE. This CDR3 is built from 15 residues. In DNA form, the CDR3 reads TGTGCCAGCAGCGAACACGGCGCGGGCGGCAACATTCAGTACTTC. It yields the protein CASSEHGAGGNIQYF.

This clone was observed a few times. This chain uses TRBV5-1 with TRBJ2-2; possibly TRBD1 for D (6 bases). The CDR3 consists of 16 residues. The V end was cut by 0 bases, the J end by 6 bases, with 15 bases between. Germline V gives CDR1 SGHRS, CDR2 YFSETQ. DNA for the CDR3: TGCGCCAGCAGCTTGGTAGCAGGGGTGGAATCCGGGGAGCTGTTTTTT. It translates to CASSLVAGVESGELFF.

The chain links TRBV30 to TRBJ2-5; D possibly corresponds to TRBD2 (6 bases). The CDR3 is 13 residues long. Deletions cut 3 bases from V and 5 bases from J, with 13 bases between. Germline CDR1 is GTSNPN and CDR2 is SVGIG (reference sequence). In DNA, the CDR3 is TGTGCCTGGAGCGGGGGTATCGTGGAGACCCAGTACTTC. Translated: CAWSGGIVETQYF.

This chain uses TRBV30 with TRBJ1-2, with 8 bases that match TRBD1. The CDR3 is 13 residues long. The germline V gene has CDR1 GTSNPN and CDR2 SVGIG (reference sequence). The CDR3 spells CVLVQGANYGYTF. The CDR3 DNA reads as TGTGTTTTGGTGCAGGGGGCAAACTATGGCTACACCTTC.

The CDR3, as DNA: TGCGCCAGCAGCGTCGGACAGGGCGGCGCTTTCTTT. This encodes CASSVGQGGAFF. The gene calls are TRBV5-1 and TRBJ1-1; 8 nucleotides match TRBD1. The CDR3 has 12 amino acids. V lost 4 bases, J lost 11 bases, and 7 bases stayed unmatched. CDR1 and CDR2 (germline): SGHRS, YFSETQ.

V gene TRBV5-4 combines with J gene TRBJ2-3, with no clear D. V was pared by 4 bases and J by 2 bases, with 5 bases between. This CDR3 region has 12 residues. Germline loops: CDR1 SGHNT, CDR2 YYREEE (reference sequence). The DNA for the CDR3 is TGTGCCAGCAGCAGAGCCACAGATACGCAGTATTTT. Amino acid sequence: CASSRATDTQYF.

The CDR3 is CASSDGLAGSTDTQYF. DNA of the CDR3: TGTGCCAGCAGCGACGGACTAGCGGGATCCACAGATACGCAGTATTTT. This chain joins TRBV5-4 and TRBJ2-3; 12 nucleotides line up with TRBD2. V trimming: 4 bases; J trimming: 2 bases; junction bases outside the gene matches: 5. Germline V lookup: CDR1 SGHNT, CDR2 YYREEE (reference sequence). This CDR3 region has 16 residues.

The chain links TRBV15 to TRBJ1-1; 8 bases are shared with TRBD1. From germline, CDR1 is LNHNV and CDR2 YYDKDF (reference sequence). Trimming at V came to 5 bases and at J to 0 bases, leaving 11 bases not matched to a gene. The CDR3 is 17 residues long. The CDR3 sequence: CATSQPSRQGMNTEAFF. As DNA, the CDR3 is TGTGCCACCAGCCAACCTTCACGACAGGGGATGAACACTGAAGCTTTCTTT. Full variable domain (remainder filled in from reference TRBV15 and TRBJ1-1): DAMVIQNPRYQVTQFGKPVTLSCSQTLNHNVMYWYQQKSSQAPKLLFHYYDKDFNNEADTPDNFQSRRPNTSFCFLDIRSPGLGDTAMYLCATSQPSRQGMNTEAFFGQGTRLTVV.

This clone was picked up a small number of times. The V and J genes are TRBV6-6 and TRBJ2-5; 8 bases are a match to TRBD2. J was trimmed by 1 base and V by 6 bases; bases with no gene match: 4. The CDR3 consists of 14 residues. Per germline, CDR1 MNHNY and CDR2 SVGAGI (reference sequence). The CDR3 is CASRPTSGQETQYF. DNA of the CDR3: TGTGCCAGCAGACCTACTAGCGGCCAAGAGACCCAGTACTTC.

V and J are TRBV5-6 and TRBJ2-7; 7 positions match TRBD1. CDR1 is SGHDT and CDR2 is YYEEEE in the germline V gene. V lost 4 bases to trimming and J lost 2 bases; unmatched junction nucleotides: 6. The CDR3 contains 14 residues. CDR3 nucleotide sequence: TGTGCCAGCAGCCGGACAGGCCGGCCCTACGAGCAGTACTTC. Protein product: CASSRTGRPYEQYF. Using reference TRBV5-6 and TRBJ2-7 for the parts outside the CDR3, the full variable domain is DAGVTQSPTHLIKTRGQQVTLRCSPKSGHDTVSWYQQALGQGPQFIFQYYEEEERQRGNFPDRFSGHQFPNYSSELNVNALLLGDSALYLCASSRTGRPYEQYFGPGTRLTVT.

The rearrangement uses TRBV5-1 and TRBJ1-1; D not resolved. The V and J ends lost 0 bases and 8 bases respectively, with 11 bases between them. The CDR3 totals 13 residues. Per germline, CDR1 SGHRS and CDR2 YFSETQ. This CDR3 reads CASSLDWRAEAFF. The CDR3, as DNA: TGCGCCAGCAGCTTGGACTGGCGGGCCGAAGCTTTCTTT.

The genes are TRBV27 and TRBJ2-7; 7 bases agree with TRBD1. The CDR3 is 14 amino acids. Germline V gene sequence: CDR1 MNHEY, CDR2 SMNVEV (reference sequence). V shed 8 bases, J shed 0 bases, and the junction held 7 bases outside the gene matches. CDR3 nucleotide sequence: TGTGCCAGCGGAGAACAGGGGAACTCCTACGAGCAGTACTTC. It is translated as CASGEQGNSYEQYF.

This clone has only a few counts. The V gene is TRBV28, the J gene TRBJ1-2; D is uncertain. Trimming took 11 bases from V and 4 from J, leaving 17 bases between them. Germline CDR1 is MDHEN and CDR2 is SYDVKM. The CDR3 consists of 13 residues. The CDR3 sequence: CAGSTRNGYGYTF. The CDR3 region has the DNA TGTGCCGGCTCGACTCGAAACGGCTATGGCTACACCTTC.

This clone is a singleton in its sample. The chain uses TRBV11-2 and TRBJ2-7; 9 bases are shared with TRBD1. J was trimmed by 3 bases and V by 2 bases; bases with no gene match: 11. In germline, CDR1 is SGHAT, CDR2 FQNNGV. This CDR3 has 17 residues. The chain's CDR3 is CASSLYSGTGIIYEQYF. The CDR3 DNA reads as TGTGCCAGCAGCTTATATTCCGGGACAGGGATAATCTACGAGCAGTACTTC.